This T cell receptor beta chain appears in the sequencing data of a study of cytomegalovirus exposure and HLA in healthy donors. The PCR contained 60 Vbeta and 13 Jbeta primers. Repertoires were generated with immunoSEQ multiplex PCR, while TCRdb's copy carries only in-frame clones and drops some. The sample carries 150,000 to 200,000 clones, 81% recorded once. The germline V gene has CDR1 SGHDN and CDR2 FVKESK. Trimming shortened V by 2 bases and J by 3 bases, and 19 bases separated the two germline ends. The CDR3 is made up of 18 amino acids. Source material: PBMCs. This clonotype originated in a man between 18 and 35 years old in good health and CMV-seronegative. The chain employs TRBV14 and TRBJ1-4; D call uncertain. The CDR3 region is CASSQRPGFPISNEKLFF. The CDR3 nucleotides read TGTGCCAGCAGCCAACGACCGGGGTTTCCGATATCTAATGAAAAACTGTTTTTT. Filled out from reference TRBV14 and TRBJ1-4, the complete variable domain reads EAGVTQFPSHSVIEKGQTVTLRCDPISGHDNLYWYRRVMGKEIKFLLHFVKESKQDESGMPNNRFLAERTGGTYSTLKVQPAELEDSGVYFCASSQRPGFPISNEKLFFGSGTQLSVL.